The sample holds many counts of the clone carrying this T cell receptor (beta chain). The target antigen is unknown. Germline loops: CDR1 SGHNT, CDR2 YENEEA. The CDR3 spans 13 residues. V was trimmed by 5 bases and J by 6 bases, leaving 12 bases between them. Through Arm-PCR of CDR3 regions and iRepertoire HTBI primers, TCR beta libraries were built. TCRdb re-analysed the multiplex PCR reads in MiXCR, keeping a single row per CDR3 protein. Among about 450,000 distinct CDR3 sequences, approximately 14% were seen once, and the ten largest hold about 15%. The data were obtained in a study of regulatory T cells in long-lasting Graves disease. Study-wide points: Relative to newly diagnosed Graves' patients, persistent ones had lower TCR diversity.

The time point: newly diagnosed GD, antithyroid drugs for less than 3 months. TCR sequences were obtained from RNA taken from PBMCs. These data also formed part of another study, on T cells in Graves' hyperthyroidism and ophthalmopathy. Per that study: Uncontrolled infection, other autoimmune disease, pregnancy or lactation excluded patients.

This chain joins TRBV11-3 and TRBJ2-3; perhaps TRBD2 as D (5 bases). Material: peripheral blood mononuclear cells (PBMCs), obtained at new diagnosis, from a patient treated with antithyroid drugs. The receptor was isolated from a woman between 50 and 59 years old with Graves disease. The CDR3 bases are TGTGCCAGCAGCACAACCTCGGGGGATACGCAGTATTTT. Translating it yields CASSTTSGDTQYF.